The present TCR beta chain was sequenced within a study of blood T cell repertoires in COVID-19. After removal of 0 bases from V and 5 bases from J, the junction contained 4 bases not matched to a gene. Germline lookup yields CDR1 SGHRS and CDR2 YFSETQ. The CDR3 is made up of 15 amino acids. Original analysis: Reference gene primers were amplified, and this amplification served to estimate nucleated cell counts. The table came from immunoSEQ multiplex PCR; TCRdb's copy has only in-frame clones and leaves some out. Clonal size and the V and J genes are those of that table, whereas D and trimming came from the DNA. The repertoire has some 60,000 clones, around 87% of them found once; the top ten carry about 0.93%.

The sample consisted of peripheral blood. The sequence derives from a man in his sixties or seventies with acute or convalescent COVID-19. The chain joins TRBV5-1 to TRBJ2-3; TRBD1 matches at 9 bases. The CDR3 spells CASSLDRGQGDTQYF. The CDR3 nucleotides are TGCGCCAGCAGCTTGGACAGGGGGCAGGGAGATACGCAGTATTTT.